This T cell receptor beta chain is from a study of siplizumab effects on memory and regulatory T cells. Points from the study as a whole: Controls showed an average of around 28% Treg-derived mappable alloreactive CD4+ clones, while siplizumab showed about 69%. Naive T cells were seen as more diverse than memory cells and as major alloresponse contributors. Sequences below about 10^-5 frequency were poorly captured, and few alloreactive clones mapped to unstimulated subsets.

Data came from immunoSEQ multiplex PCR; TCRdb stores just in-frame clones and leaves some out. The sample has about 100,000 clones, 90% to 95% seen once; the top ten hold 0.85% to 1.3%. Regarding this clone: Its cognate antigen is unknown.

This CDR3 contains 14 residues. Germline V CDR1 and CDR2: SGHDN, FVKESK. The ends were cut back, 2 bases at V and 0 bases at J, with 5 bases in the middle. The source of this sequence is a human donor in good health. The sample consisted of CD4+ T cells sorted from blood. This chain uses TRBV14 with TRBJ1-3; D remains ambiguous. In nucleotides, the CDR3 is TGTGCCAGCAGCCAACTTACCTCTGGAAACACCATATATTTT. It codes for CASSQLTSGNTIYF.